A selection of T cell receptor beta chains follows, all from one sample in a study of T cell responses to AZD1222 COVID-19 vaccine. Sequencing used immunoSEQ multiplex PCR; TCRdb keeps in-frame clones, though not all of them. This table holds 100,000 to 150,000 clones, around 87% found once. Source: peripheral blood, taken on day 0 of AZD1222 vaccination. The receptors shown here come from an adult in good health. Each CDR3 is given with its conserved first and last residue. D genes are given only for firm matches. Size tells how often a clone was seen (once, few, many) or the class of an expanded clone, and some rows leave it out.

d_gene	v_gene	abundance	j_gene	CDR3nt	CDR3aa
TRBD1	TRBV10-3	NA	TRBJ2-7	TGTGCCATCAGTGAGCAACCCGGTTGGACAGGGTCCTACGAGCAGTACTTC	CAISEQPGWTGSYEQYF
TRBD2	TRBV19	once	TRBJ2-5	TGTGCCAGTAGTATCCGGACTAGCGGGGGTGAGACCCAGTACTTC	CASSIRTSGGETQYF
TRBD1	TRBV6-5	NA	TRBJ1-4	TGTGCCAGCAGTTACTCGCGGACAGGGGAGGAAAAACTGTTTTTT	CASSYSRTGEEKLFF
TRBD1	TRBV6-6	NA	TRBJ2-5	TGTGCCAGTAAGGAAGGGGGACAGGTCACAGAGACCCAGTACTTC	CASKEGGQVTETQYF
NA	TRBV5-1	NA	TRBJ2-1	TGCGCCAGCAGCTTGCCACCAATCGGGACGGTCTACAATGAGCAGTTCTTC	CASSLPPIGTVYNEQFF
TRBD1	TRBV5-1	NA	TRBJ2-3	TGCGCCAGCAGCGCGGGACAGGGTGGTTTAAATACGCAGTATTTT	CASSAGQGGLNTQYF
TRBD1	TRBV6-1	NA	TRBJ2-7	TGTGCCAGCAGTGAAGGACAGGGGGCGCGAATCGAGCAGTACTTC	CASSEGQGARIEQYF
TRBD1	TRBV28	NA	TRBJ1-2	TGTGCCAGCAGTAAGGGACAGCCTAACTATGGCTACACCTTC	CASSKGQPNYGYTF
TRBD1	TRBV27	NA	TRBJ2-7	TGTGCCAGCAGCCATAAAACTTCCGGGACAGGGGGGGCCTACGAGCAGTACTTC	CASSHKTSGTGGAYEQYF
TRBD1	TRBV4-3	NA	TRBJ2-4	TGCGCCAGCAGCCAAGAAACAGGGGTACTAAACATTCAGTACTTC	CASSQETGVLNIQYF
NA	TRBV5-4	NA	TRBJ2-5	TGTGCCAGCAGCTTGGAGGGGTTTCGGGAGACCCAGTACTTC	CASSLEGFRETQYF
NA	TRBV5-1	NA	TRBJ2-1	TGCGCCAGCAGCTTGGTTCCAGGGATAAATGAGCAGTTCTTC	CASSLVPGINEQFF
TRBD2	TRBV3-1/TRBV3-2	NA	TRBJ2-7	TGTGCCAGCAGCCCATTCAGCGGGGGCTCCTACGAGCAGTACTTC	CASSPFSGGSYEQYF
NA	TRBV9	NA	TRBJ2-5	TGTGCCAGCAGCGTAGGGACAGCCATACAAGAGACCCAGTACTTC	CASSVGTAIQETQYF
TRBD1	TRBV28	NA	TRBJ1-2	TGTGCCAGCAGCAAGAGAGACAGGGCCGACTATGGCTACACCTTC	CASSKRDRADYGYTF
TRBD2	TRBV5-8	once	TRBJ2-1	TGTGCCAGCAGCTTGGGGCTAGCGGGGGACAATGAGCAGTTCTTC	CASSLGLAGDNEQFF
TRBD1	TRBV5-4	NA	TRBJ1-2	TGTGCCAGCAGCTGGGACAGGGGGGAGGGCTACACCTTC	CASSWDRGEGYTF
TRBD1	TRBV6-6	NA	TRBJ1-4	TGTGCCAGCACCAACTCACAGGGGGCGATTTTCACCCCAACTAATGAAAAACTGTTTTTT	CASTNSQGAIFTPTNEKLFF
NA	TRBV19	NA	TRBJ2-3	TGTGCCAGTAGTACCCGGGCTAGCGGCACAGATACGCAGTATTTT	CASSTRASGTDTQYF
TRBD1	TRBV18	NA	TRBJ2-1	TGTGCCAGCTCACCATGGACAGGGTCCCCGGGTAGGTCCTACAATGAGCAGTTCTTC	CASSPWTGSPGRSYNEQFF
NA	TRBV5-4	NA	TRBJ2-6	TGTGCCAGCAGCCCTGAGGGGCGCCCCTCTGGGGCCAACGTCCTGACTTTC	CASSPEGRPSGANVLTF
TRBD1	TRBV4-1	NA	TRBJ1-2	TGCGCCAGCAGCCACCGCCGGGGGACAGGGGCGGATGGCTACACCTTC	CASSHRRGTGADGYTF
NA	TRBV6-5	NA	TRBJ1-2	TGTGCCAGCAGCCAGACAGTAAACTATGGCTACACCTTC	CASSQTVNYGYTF
NA	TRBV7-2	NA	TRBJ2-7	TGTGCCAGCAGCTTTCCGGGCGTCTACGAGCAGTACTTC	CASSFPGVYEQYF
NA	TRBV7-2	NA	TRBJ1-2	TGTGCCAGCAGCTTAAGAAACTGGGGCTATGGCTACACCTTC	CASSLRNWGYGYTF
NA	TRBV4-2	once	TRBJ2-1	TGTGCCAGCAGCCAACCCCTATCGAGCTCCTACAATGAGCAGTTCTTC	CASSQPLSSSYNEQFF
NA	TRBV3-1/TRBV3-2	NA	TRBJ2-5	TGTGCCAGCAGCCAAGATCTTAGGGGGGGCTGGGAGACCCAGTACTTC	CASSQDLRGGWETQYF
TRBD1	TRBV10-3	NA	TRBJ1-1	TGTGCCATCAGAGCAGGGGGAGGGGAGGGCATGAACACTGAAGCTTTCTTT	CAIRAGGGEGMNTEAFF
NA	TRBV7-2	NA	TRBJ1-1	TGTGCCAGCAGCTTAGGACAGCTAAGGACTGAAGCTTTCTTT	CASSLGQLRTEAFF
NA	TRBV2	NA	TRBJ1-1	TGTGCCAGCAGTGATGGGGGGACGAACACTGAAGCTTTCTTT	CASSDGGTNTEAFF
NA	TRBV7-6	NA	TRBJ2-7	TGTGCCAGCAGCCCTCGACTAGTAGGGGTCTACGAGCAGTACTTC	CASSPRLVGVYEQYF
NA	TRBV6-2/TRBV6-3	NA	TRBJ1-1	TGTGCCAGCAGTTACTCGTTTGAGTCCTGGGGGTCCTTGAACACTGAAGCTTTCTTT	CASSYSFESWGSLNTEAFF
NA	TRBV6-6	NA	TRBJ1-5	TGTGCCAGCGGCCGTGAAGGCAATAGCAATCAGCCCCAGCATTTT	CASGREGNSNQPQHF
NA	TRBV27	NA	TRBJ2-3	TGTGCCAGCAGTCTAGAGTGGTGGAGCACTAGCACAGATACGCAGTATTTT	CASSLEWWSTSTDTQYF
TRBD1	TRBV6-1	NA	TRBJ1-1	TGTGCCAGCAGTGACCCCGGGACAGGGGTAACTGAAGCTTTCTTT	CASSDPGTGVTEAFF
NA	TRBV6-2/TRBV6-3	NA	TRBJ1-2	TGTGCCAGCAGTGCTCCGGGACAACCTAACTATGGCTACACCTTC	CASSAPGQPNYGYTF
TRBD1	TRBV3-1/TRBV3-2	NA	TRBJ2-1	TGTGCCAGCAGCCCCCAATTCGGGACAGGGCATTTGGGTGAGCAGTTCTTC	CASSPQFGTGHLGEQFF
TRBD1	TRBV2	NA	TRBJ1-2	TGTGCCAGCAGTCCGGGACAGAGGGACGGCTACACCTTC	CASSPGQRDGYTF
TRBD1	TRBV5-1	NA	TRBJ2-7	TGCGCCAGCAGCGAGGGGACAGGGCCGTACTTC	CASSEGTGPYF
NA	TRBV7-8	few	TRBJ1-2	TGTGCCAGCAGTCCTATGGTAGGGCAGGGCCAAGATGGCTACACCTTC	CASSPMVGQGQDGYTF